These 13 T cell receptor beta chains originate from one sample sequenced in a study of shared clonotypes between healthy human individuals. Some clones are missing from TCRdb's copy, which holds only in-frame ones; the method was immunoSEQ multiplex PCR. The repertoire consists of about 1 million clones, with under 80% occurring once and the leading ten covering over 1.3%. Sample: memory CD4+ T cells sorted from blood. As for subset: CD45RA-negative fraction. The receptors here all came from a man between 18 and 35 years old in good health.

The chain carries TRBV5-1 and TRBJ2-1; 9 nucleotides agree with TRBD2. CDR1 and CDR2 from the germline V gene are SGHRS and YFSETQ. The CDR3 extends over 15 amino acids. The trim removed 3 bases at V and 8 bases at J, leaving 9 bases unmatched. CDR3 amino acids: CASSSAGGPIDEQFF. As DNA, the CDR3 is TGCGCCAGCAGCTCCGCGGGGGGGCCTATAGATGAGCAGTTCTTC.

This chain uses TRBV11-2 with TRBJ1-6; D call uncertain. V was trimmed by 0 bases and J by 8 bases, leaving 5 bases between them. This CDR3 contains 13 residues. Germline assignment: CDR1 SGHAT and CDR2 FQNNGV. CDR3 in amino acids: CASSLEVYSPLHF. CDR3 DNA sequence: TGTGCCAGCAGCTTAGAGGTCTATTCACCCCTCCACTTT.

V usage is TRBV18 and J usage is TRBJ2-7; possible D gene TRBD1, 6 bases. Deletions cut 4 bases from V and 4 bases from J, with 14 bases between. The CDR3 spans 14 residues. From germline, CDR1 is KGHSH and CDR2 LQKENI. CDR3 in DNA: TGTGCCAGCTCACTGGGGGCAGGGGAGTACGAGCAGTACTTC. This gives the protein CASSLGAGEYEQYF.

The chain's CDR3 is CASSYRGNIQYF. As DNA, the CDR3 is TGTGCCAGCAGCTACAGGGGAAACATTCAGTACTTC. V gene TRBV7-2 combines with J gene TRBJ2-4, with 7 bases aligning to TRBD1. V shed 4 bases, J shed 6 bases, and the junction held 0 bases outside the gene matches. CDR3 length: 12 residues. Germline V gene data show CDR1 as SGHTA and CDR2 as FQGNSA.

The chain uses TRBV9 and TRBJ1-3; TRBD1 might be the D (6 bases). V was shortened by 4 bases and J by 3 bases, with 8 bases between the two germline ends. This CDR3 contains 13 residues. CDR1 and CDR2 from the germline V gene are SGDLS and YYNGEE. This CDR3 reads CASSLDSGNTIYF. CDR3 coding DNA: TGTGCCAGCAGCCTGGACAGTGGAAACACCATATATTTT.

As to this clone: This sample also contains other DNA sequences that code for the same CDR3. The CDR3 sequence: CASSPTGNYGYTF. The CDR3 region has the DNA TGTGCCAGCTCCCCCACAGGGAACTATGGCTACACCTTC. The chain recombines TRBV18 with TRBJ1-2; possibly TRBD1 for D (6 bases). Trimming removed 6 bases at V and 2 bases at J, with 10 bases between. This CDR3 region has 13 residues. CDR1 is KGHSH, CDR2 LQKENI, per germline.

The V gene is TRBV15, the J gene TRBJ2-3, with a tentative D call TRBD1 (5 bases). CDR1 and CDR2 (germline): LNHNV, YYDKDF (reference sequence). Deletions cut 5 bases from V and 0 bases from J, with 6 bases between. The CDR3 is 13 residues long. The CDR3 spells CATSRQSTDTQYF. In DNA, the CDR3 is TGTGCCACCAGCCGACAGAGCACAGATACGCAGTATTTT.

The chain uses TRBV7-9 and TRBJ2-7; weak D call: TRBD2 (5 bases). The CDR3 spans 13 residues. Looked up from germline, CDR1 is SEHNR and CDR2 is FQNEAQ (reference sequence). Trimming removed 5 bases from V and 0 bases from J, with 8 bases in between. The CDR3 DNA reads as TGTGCCAGCAGCATTAGCGACTCCTACGAGCAGTACTTC. It yields the protein CASSISDSYEQYF.

This chain connects TRBV11-2 to TRBJ2-7; 10 positions match TRBD2. V trimming: 5 bases; J trimming: 5 bases; junction bases outside the gene matches: 12. The CDR3 consists of 16 residues. CDR1 and CDR2 from the germline V gene are SGHAT and FQNNGV. CDR3 sequence (DNA): TGTGCCAGCAGCATACGTGGACTAGCGGTTCCCCACGAGCAGTACTTC. Translated, it gives CASSIRGLAVPHEQYF.

The chain is built from TRBV7-9 and TRBJ2-5; 7 positions agree with TRBD2. V dropped 1 base and J dropped 5; count of bases not matched to a gene: 13. The CDR3 consists of 17 residues. Germline-derived CDR1 and CDR2 are SEHNR and FQNEAQ (reference sequence). CDR3 loop: CASSLGLSSGISETQYF. CDR3 DNA sequence: TGTGCCAGCAGCTTAGGTCTGTCTAGCGGTATAAGCGAGACCCAGTACTTC.

The V gene is TRBV30, the J gene TRBJ2-7, with 10 bases that match TRBD2. The V segment lost 5 bases and the J segment 6 bases; nucleotides outside the gene matches: 7. The CDR3 sequence is 13 residues long. Germline CDR1 and CDR2: GTSNPN and SVGIG (reference sequence). The CDR3 coding sequence is TGTGCCTGGGACCTAGCGGGAGTCGGCGAGCAGTACTTC. Its protein product is CAWDLAGVGEQYF.

This chain uses TRBV10-2 with TRBJ2-5, with a possible D match to TRBD1 (5 bases). The germline gives CDR1 WSHSY, CDR2 SAAADI. The length of the CDR3 is 12 residues. The V end was cut by 5 bases, the J end by 4 bases, with 8 bases between. CDR3 DNA: TGCGCCAGCAGTCATGGGGCAGAGACCCAGTACTTC. Protein sequence: CASSHGAETQYF.

CDR3 protein: CASSQDGNEKLFF. The CDR3 DNA reads TGTGCCAGCAGCCAAGACGGTAATGAAAAACTGTTTTTT. This chain joins TRBV4-2 and TRBJ1-4; D gene unclear. Germline V gene data show CDR1 as LGHNA and CDR2 as YNFKEQ. V was cut by 0 bases and J by 4 bases, with 3 bases left in between. The CDR3 is 13 amino acids.